These 25 T cell receptor beta chains came from one sample sequenced in a study of Graves' ophthalmopathy and Graves' hyperthyroidism. RNA transcripts were the source from which TCR beta CDR3 regions were amplified. RT-PCR in the first round used HTBI primers; a second-round multiplex PCR followed. TCRdb reprocessed the multiplex PCR reads with MiXCR, giving one entry per CDR3 protein. Here the sample spans 620,000 or so distinct CDR3 sequences, 22% being singletons. Sequencing used peripheral blood. These receptors were obtained from a woman in her late teens or twenties with stable Graves' hyperthyroidism. Some clones in this sample may be carry-over from other donors' samples.

Many counts were recorded for this clonotype. This chain uses TRBV27 with TRBJ2-7, with TRBD2 identical over 10 bases. The CDR3 totals 15 residues. Germline lookup yields CDR1 MNHEY and CDR2 SMNVEV (reference sequence). V gave up 5 bases and J gave up 1 base; unmatched junction bases: 5. CDR3 amino acids: CASSLIAGGSYEQYF. DNA for the CDR3: TGTGCCAGCAGTCTAATAGCGGGGGGATCCTACGAGCAGTACTTC.

In this sample, this clonotype turned up many times. The chain carries TRBV28 and TRBJ2-5, with 9 nucleotides matching TRBD2. Germline V CDR1 and CDR2: MDHEN, SYDVKM. V gave up 5 bases and J gave up 2 bases; unmatched junction bases: 6. The CDR3 loop spans 15 amino acids. In nucleotides, the CDR3 is TGTGCCAGCAGTCGGGTGGGACTAGCACAAGAGACCCAGTACTTC. This translates into CASSRVGLAQETQYF. The full variable domain, with the rest looked up from reference TRBV28 and TRBJ2-5, is DVKVTQSSRYLVKRTGEKVFLECVQDMDHENMFWYRQDPGLGLRLIYFSYDVKMKEKGDIPEGYSVSREKKERFSLILESASTNQTSMYLCASSRVGLAQETQYFGPGTRLLVL.

V usage is TRBV10-3 and J usage is TRBJ2-7; 10 bases agree with TRBD1. The junction had 5 bases not matched to a gene; V was cut back by 2 bases and J by 4 bases. CDR3 length equals 15 residues. Germline V gives CDR1 ENHRY, CDR2 SYGVKD. In DNA, the CDR3 is TGTGCCATCAGTGAGGGACAGGGGGTCGGTTACGAGCAGTACTTC. Translation: CAISEGQGVGYEQYF.

This clonotype has a handful of counts. The chain links TRBV6-5 to TRBJ2-7; D may match TRBD1 or TRBD2 (6 bases each). With 0 bases removed from V and 4 bases from J, the gap between germline ends came to 13 bases. The CDR3 runs 15 residues. Germline loops: CDR1 MNHEY, CDR2 SVGAGI. CDR3 loop: CASSYSGGEPYEQYF. CDR3 DNA sequence: TGTGCCAGCAGTTACTCGGGGGGCGAGCCTTACGAGCAGTACTTC.

For this clonotype: Since a much larger clone is just one base distant, this may be a read error. The V and J genes are TRBV12-3 or TRBV12-4 and TRBJ2-2; a possible D gene is TRBD2 (5 bases). This CDR3 has 16 residues. CDR3 sequence: CAISPGERKNTGELFF. The CDR3, as DNA: TGTGCCATCAGTCCTGGGGAGCGGAAGAACACCGGGGAGCTGTTTTTT.

This clonotype came up many times. The chain employs TRBV12-3 or TRBV12-4 and TRBJ1-3, with D perhaps matching TRBD1 (5 bases). This CDR3 is 16 amino acids long. V was shortened by 0 bases and J by 0 bases, with 9 bases between the two germline ends. The CDR3 protein is CASSLAQTDSGNTIYF. DNA of the CDR3: TGTGCCAGCAGTTTAGCGCAGACAGACTCTGGAAACACCATATATTTT.

Many counts were recorded for this clonotype. The rearrangement uses TRBV19 and TRBJ1-5; perhaps TRBD1 as D (5 bases). From germline, CDR1 is LNHDA and CDR2 SQIVND (reference sequence). This CDR3 spans 15 amino acids. V lost 1 base, J lost 7 bases, and 14 bases lay in between. The CDR3 DNA is TGTGCCAGTAGTATAGCGGCGGGGGTAGGGCAGCCCCAGCATTTT. Amino acids: CASSIAAGVGQPQHF. The variable domain in full, with the rest retrieved from reference TRBV19 and TRBJ1-5, is DGGITQSPKYLFRKEGQNVTLSCEQNLNHDAMYWYRQDPGQGLRLIYYSQIVNDFQKGDIAEGYSVSREKKESFPLTVTSAQKNPTAFYLCASSIAAGVGQPQHFGDGTRLSIL.

The CDR3 sequence is CSATRTGRNYGYTF. DNA of the CDR3: TGCAGTGCTACCAGGACAGGGAGAAACTATGGCTACACCTTC. V usage is TRBV20-1 and J usage is TRBJ1-2; 8 bases agree with TRBD1. After removal of 4 bases from V and 2 bases from J, the junction contained 6 bases not matched to a gene. There are 14 residues in the CDR3. The germline V gene has CDR1 DFQATT and CDR2 SNEGSKA (reference sequence).

The genes are TRBV7-6 and TRBJ1-3, with D hard to call. The CDR3 has 15 residues. The V end was cut by 4 bases, the J end by 4 bases, with 14 bases between. Germline V gives CDR1 SGHVS, CDR2 FNYEAQ. This chain's CDR3 is CASSSEAGYGNTIYF. CDR3 DNA: TGTGCCAGCAGCTCCGAGGCGGGCTACGGAAACACCATATATTTT.

Ten or more counts support this clonotype. This rearrangement joins TRBV20-1 to TRBJ1-1; D call uncertain. CDR1 is DFQATT and CDR2 is SNEGSKA in the germline V gene (reference sequence). This CDR3 has 14 amino acids. Trimming left V 0 bases short and J 7 bases short, with 15 bases between. In nucleotides, the CDR3 is TGCAGTGCTAGAGATTTCGGGTCCCTACATGAAGCTTTCTTT. Translating it yields CSARDFGSLHEAFF.

At least ten counts were recorded for this clonotype. The J gene is TRBJ2-4, the V gene TRBV9; 10 bases line up with TRBD1. This CDR3 has 17 residues. Germline V lookup: CDR1 SGDLS, CDR2 YYNGEE. V lost 3 bases, J lost 6 bases, and 12 bases stayed unmatched. The CDR3 bases are TGTGCCAGCAGCGACCCGACAGGGGGCCGGGGTTTAAACATTCAGTACTTC. Its translation is CASSDPTGGRGLNIQYF.

This clonotype was observed a handful of times. V usage is TRBV11-2 and J usage is TRBJ2-7; TRBD2 agrees at 7 bases. Germline-derived CDR1 and CDR2 are SGHAT and FQNNGV. This CDR3 region has 16 residues. V gave up 1 base and J gave up 2 bases; unmatched junction bases: 8. The CDR3 DNA reads as TGTGCCAGCAGCTTAGGGGTACTAGCGTTTACCTACGAGCAGTACTTC. Protein product: CASSLGVLAFTYEQYF. Drawing the rest from reference TRBV11-2 and TRBJ2-7, the complete variable domain is EAGVAQSPRYKIIEKRQSVAFWCNPISGHATLYWYQQILGQGPKLLIQFQNNGVVDDSQLPKDRFSAERLKGVDSTLKIQPAKLEDSAVYLCASSLGVLAFTYEQYFGPGTRLTVT.

Ten or more counts support this clonotype. J is TRBJ2-5 and V is TRBV6-1; 8 bases are shared with TRBD1. This CDR3 has 16 amino acids. V trimming: 6 bases; J trimming: 2 bases; junction bases outside the gene matches: 11. Germline CDR1 is MNHNS and CDR2 is SASEGT. CDR3 residues: CASRPLLRGQQETQYF. CDR3 DNA sequence: TGTGCCAGCAGACCACTACTCAGGGGGCAACAAGAGACCCAGTACTTC.

This clonotype was observed many times. This chain connects TRBV6-2 or TRBV6-3 to TRBJ2-2; D ambiguous. Per germline, CDR1 MNHEY and CDR2 SVGEGT. V lost 2 bases, J lost 6 bases, and 4 bases lay in between. This CDR3 has 12 amino acids. As DNA, the CDR3 is TGTGCCAGCAGTTACGGCGCCGGGGAGCTGTTTTTT. Translation gives CASSYGAGELFF.

The V and J genes are TRBV11-2 and TRBJ2-5, with D perhaps TRBD1 (6 bases). V lost 4 bases and J lost 9, with 21 bases in between. Per the germline V gene, CDR1 is SGHAT and CDR2 is FQNNGV. The CDR3 covers 15 residues. The CDR3 bases are TGTGCCAGCAGCTCGAAGGACAGTCCCCAGCGGTCCCAGTACTTC. Encoded protein: CASSSKDSPQRSQYF.

This clonotype was detected a few times. Germline is not matched at one junction end, which may reflect a read error. The chain links TRBV20-1 to TRBJ1-6; D remains unclear. CDR1 is DFQATT, CDR2 SNEGSKA, per germline (reference sequence). CDR3 length equals 13 residues. The CDR3 region is CSAVGSPNSHLHF. DNA for the CDR3: TGCAGTGCTGTGGGGTCCCCCAATTCACACCTCCACTTT.

This clonotype showed up many times. The rearrangement uses TRBV10-3 and TRBJ2-5; no definite D call. CDR3 length: 14 residues. Trimming stripped 2 bases from V and 0 bases from J, with 7 bases between. Germline V lookup: CDR1 ENHRY, CDR2 SYGVKD. The CDR3 protein is CAISENSNQETQYF. CDR3 DNA: TGTGCCATCAGTGAGAACAGCAACCAAGAGACCCAGTACTTC.

In its sample, this clonotype was seen many times. The chain joins TRBV6-1 to TRBJ2-4; TRBD2 is a possible D gene (6 bases). The CDR3 runs to 12 residues. The V and J ends lost 7 bases and 3 bases respectively, with 7 bases between them. CDR1 MNHNS and CDR2 SASEGT come from the germline V gene. The CDR3 nucleotides are TGTGCCAGCACCGGGAGCAAAAACATTCAGTACTTC. It is translated as CASTGSKNIQYF.

This clonotype was recorded many times. The chain joins TRBV6-2 or TRBV6-3 to TRBJ1-1; 8 bases align to TRBD1. The CDR3 has 12 amino acids. Germline CDR1 reads MNHEY; CDR2 reads SVGEGT. The trim removed 6 bases at V and 5 bases at J, leaving 2 bases unmatched. Here the CDR3 reads CASRDRETEAFF. DNA of the CDR3: TGTGCCAGCAGGGACAGGGAGACTGAAGCTTTCTTT.

This sequence joins TRBV10-3 and TRBJ1-5; unclear D gene. Trimming took off 10 bases at V and 2 bases at J, with 24 bases between the two ends. The germline V gene has CDR1 ENHRY and CDR2 SYGVKD. This CDR3 has 17 amino acids. CDR3 loop: CANRPVESGLGNQPQHF. In nucleotides, the CDR3 is TGTGCCAACCGTCCGGTAGAGAGCGGTCTTGGCAATCAGCCCCAGCATTTT.

This clonotype was detected many times. The chain links TRBV6-1 to TRBJ2-7; D is perhaps TRBD2 (6 bases). The CDR3 has 14 residues. Germline V gene data show CDR1 as MNHNS and CDR2 as SASEGT. V was shortened by 5 bases and J by 2 bases, with 13 bases between the two germline ends. Here the CDR3 DNA reads TGTGCCAGCAGTCCCCCCGGGGGAACCTACGAGCAGTACTTC. This encodes CASSPPGGTYEQYF.

This clonotype was seen ten or more times. The rearrangement uses TRBV29-1 and TRBJ2-7; a possible D gene is TRBD2 (5 bases). V lost 4 bases, J lost 5 bases, and 12 bases lay in between. This CDR3 contains 12 residues. Looked up from germline, CDR1 is SQVTM and CDR2 is ANQGSEA. CDR3 nucleotides: TGCAGCGTTGCTCGGTGGGAGAACGAGCAGTACTTC. Its translation is CSVARWENEQYF.

The chain links TRBV30 to TRBJ1-2; 7 bases are shared with TRBD1. Per the germline V gene, CDR1 is GTSNPN and CDR2 is SVGIG (reference sequence). J lost 3 bases, V lost 2 bases, and 3 bases had no gene match. This CDR3 has 13 amino acids. The CDR3 DNA sequence: TGTGCCTGGAGTCGGGACAGCGACTATGGCTACACCTTC. It translates to CAWSRDSDYGYTF.

The rearrangement links TRBV9 to TRBJ2-5, with D tentatively TRBD1 or TRBD2 (6 bases each). With 1 base removed from V and 5 bases from J, the gap between germline ends came to 21 bases. CDR1 is SGDLS, CDR2 YYNGEE, per germline. This CDR3 contains 17 residues. CDR3 sequence (DNA): TGTGCCAGCAGCGTATCTACCGGGGGACACGCCCCGGAGACCCAGTACTTC. Residues: CASSVSTGGHAPETQYF.

This clonotype was observed at least ten times. This rearrangement joins TRBV11-1 to TRBJ1-1; 8 bases map to TRBD1. The CDR3 is made up of 17 amino acids. J was trimmed by 5 bases and V by 0 bases; bases with no gene match: 11. Per germline, CDR1 SGHAT and CDR2 FQDESV (reference sequence). Written as DNA, the CDR3 is TGTGCCAGCAGCTTAGCGCAAGTCGGCAGGGGGCTTACTGAAGCTTTCTTT. Translating it yields CASSLAQVGRGLTEAFF.